A single sample gave rise to the 27 T cell receptor beta chains below, sequenced in a study of control samples from healthy donors and cancer patients. Assay: immunoSEQ multiplex PCR; the TCRdb copy retains only in-frame clones and omits some. This sample yields tens of thousands of clones, of which around nine tenths are seen a single time; over 1.5% belongs to the top ten. The sequenced sample was PBMCs. The receptor source for this set is a woman in her fifties or sixties with head and neck cancer.

This sequence joins TRBV5-1 and TRBJ2-3; 9 bases are a match to TRBD2. CDR1 SGHRS and CDR2 YFSETQ come from the germline V gene. CDR3 size: 18 residues. The V segment lost 0 bases and the J segment 1 base; nucleotides outside the gene matches: 9. CDR3 sequence reads: CASSLGGIRLAGTDTQYF. CDR3 nucleotide sequence: TGCGCCAGCAGCTTGGGGGGGATTAGACTAGCGGGCACAGATACGCAGTATTTT.

The chain is built from TRBV14 and TRBJ2-7; 10 bases fit TRBD2. This CDR3 is 19 amino acids long. Losses at the gene ends were 0 bases for V and 2 bases for J; bases not matched to a gene: 13. Germline lookup yields CDR1 SGHDN and CDR2 FVKESK. Here the CDR3 DNA reads TGTGCCAGCAGCCAAGATATTCAGGCTAGCGGGAGTATCCCCTACGAGCAGTACTTC. Protein: CASSQDIQASGSIPYEQYF.

This clone was detected once. V and J are TRBV27 and TRBJ2-3; 8 nucleotides agree with TRBD1. The J segment lost 3 bases and the V segment lost 6 bases, leaving 20 bases of the junction unmatched. The CDR3 extends over 19 amino acids. CDR1 is MNHEY, CDR2 SMNVEV, per germline (reference sequence). The DNA for the CDR3 is TGTGCCAGCAGAGAAAAAGCTGTGTCGGCAGGGGGCTGGACAGATACGCAGTATTTT. It translates to CASREKAVSAGGWTDTQYF.

The gene calls are TRBV7-2 and TRBJ2-1; possibly TRBD1 for D (6 bases). Germline CDR1 SGHTA, CDR2 FQGNSA. The CDR3 extends over 16 amino acids. V was cut by 1 base and J by 2 bases, with 12 bases left in between. CDR3 loop: CASSLGGQRAYNEQFF. CDR3 DNA sequence: TGTGCCAGCAGCTTAGGTGGACAGCGCGCCTACAATGAGCAGTTCTTC.

The rearrangement links TRBV28 to TRBJ2-4; D unresolved. V was trimmed by 5 bases and J by 3 bases, leaving 20 bases between them. This CDR3 has 17 residues. The germline CDR1 and CDR2 sequences are MDHEN and SYDVKM. The CDR3 nucleotides are TGTGCCAGCAGTCCCGGATGGGTGAAGTTGGTCAAAAACATTCAGTACTTC. It codes for CASSPGWVKLVKNIQYF.

The rearrangement uses TRBV27 and TRBJ2-5, with D maybe TRBD1 (5 bases). Germline V gene data show CDR1 as MNHEY and CDR2 as SMNVEV (reference sequence). The V gene lost 3 bases and the J gene lost 5 bases, with 7 bases spanning the gap. This CDR3 comprises 12 residues. CDR3 bases: TGTGCCAGCAGTTTCAACAGGGAGACCCAGTACTTC. This encodes CASSFNRETQYF.

V usage is TRBV28 and J usage is TRBJ2-1; no reliable D call. CDR1 is MDHEN, CDR2 SYDVKM, per germline. The CDR3 totals 13 residues. Deletions cut 2 bases from V and 9 bases from J, with 11 bases between. The DNA of the CDR3 is TGTGCCAGCAGTTTAGCGGCAAACCGTGAGCAGTTCTTC. Its protein product is CASSLAANREQFF.

A single count supports this clone. The V and J genes are TRBV19 and TRBJ1-3; maybe TRBD1 (5 bases). CDR1 is LNHDA, CDR2 SQIVND, per germline (reference sequence). CDR3 length: 15 amino acids. V shed 7 bases and J shed 0 bases, with 13 bases lying between them. The CDR3 reads CASTIDSVSGNTIYF. DNA for the CDR3: TGTGCCAGTACTATCGACAGCGTCTCTGGAAACACCATATATTTT.

The rearrangement joins TRBV5-4 to TRBJ2-5; 11 bases are a match to TRBD2. The CDR3 consists of 18 residues. Trimming cost V 4 bases and J 5 bases; bases outside gene matches: 16. The germline V gene encodes CDR1 SGHNT and CDR2 YYREEE (reference sequence). The CDR3 bases are TGTGCCAGCAGCACCGTCGCACTAGCGGGAGCCGAGTCGGAGACCCAGTACTTC. It yields the protein CASSTVALAGAESETQYF.

The V call is TRBV30, the J call TRBJ1-5; 8 bases map to TRBD1. The CDR3 spans 14 residues. V lost 1 base, J lost 7 bases, and 6 bases stayed unmatched. Germline V gene data show CDR1 as GTSNPN and CDR2 as SVGIG (reference sequence). CDR3: CAWSEGQGEQPQHF. DNA for the CDR3: TGTGCCTGGAGTGAAGGACAGGGTGAGCAGCCCCAGCATTTT.

The J gene is TRBJ2-5, the V gene TRBV10-2; TRBD1 agrees at 8 bases. Germline V gene sequence: CDR1 WSHSY, CDR2 SAAADI. This CDR3 contains 12 residues. V trimming: 11 bases; J trimming: 4 bases; junction bases outside the gene matches: 6. This CDR3 reads CACLTGGETQYF. CDR3 DNA sequence: TGCGCCTGTCTCACAGGGGGAGAGACCCAGTACTTC.

The V call is TRBV7-8, the J call TRBJ2-7; tentatively, D is TRBD1 (6 bases). Trimming cost V 5 bases and J 3 bases, with 17 bases left between them. The CDR3 contains 15 residues. Germline V gene lookup returns CDR1 SGHVS and CDR2 FQNEAQ. Here the CDR3 DNA reads TGTGCCAGCAGCCCCGCTACAGGGATCTTCTACGAGCAGTACTTC. Translating it yields CASSPATGIFYEQYF.

The chain recombines TRBV3-1 (or the pseudogene TRBV3-2) with TRBJ2-7; D is tentatively TRBD1 or TRBD2 (6 bases each). Deletions cut 1 base from V and 3 bases from J, with 16 bases between. CDR1 LGHDT and CDR2 YNNKEL come from the germline V gene (reference sequence). This CDR3 spans 16 amino acids. CDR3 bases: TGTGCCAGCAGCCAAGGGGCCCCGGGGGCAGGCTACGAGCAGTACTTC. The encoded protein is CASSQGAPGAGYEQYF.

In this sample, this clone turned up a few times. The rearrangement links TRBV11-2 to TRBJ2-5, with a weak D call TRBD2 (5 bases). Germline assignment: CDR1 SGHAT and CDR2 FQNNGV. Trimming removed 5 bases at V and 4 bases at J, with 17 bases between. The CDR3 runs 15 residues. This CDR3 is CASSPGSGGPETQYF. In nucleotides, the CDR3 is TGTGCCAGCAGCCCGGGGTCCGGTGGTCCAGAGACCCAGTACTTC.

The rearrangement links TRBV30 to TRBJ1-4; 8 bases match TRBD1. Germline V gene data show CDR1 as GTSNPN and CDR2 as SVGIG (reference sequence). Germline trimming cut 3 bases from V and 8 bases from J; bases unmatched to any gene: 8. The CDR3 extends over 14 amino acids. This CDR3 is CAWSRNRGDEKLFF. In DNA, the CDR3 is TGTGCCTGGAGCCGCAACAGGGGGGACGAAAAACTGTTTTTT.

The chain employs TRBV19 and TRBJ2-5; 10 positions match TRBD2. After removal of 0 bases from V and 5 bases from J, the junction contained 6 bases not matched to a gene. Germline lookup yields CDR1 LNHDA and CDR2 SQIVND (reference sequence). The CDR3 spans 16 residues. The CDR3 here is CASSIDLAGDRETQYF. CDR3 nucleotide sequence: TGTGCCAGTAGTATAGATCTAGCGGGAGATCGGGAGACCCAGTACTTC.

V gene TRBV14 combines with J gene TRBJ1-3; maybe TRBD1 (6 bases). Trimming shortened V by 4 bases and J by 0 bases, and 13 bases separated the two germline ends. Germline CDR1 reads SGHDN; CDR2 reads FVKESK. This CDR3 has 16 residues. Here the CDR3 DNA reads TGTGCCAGCAGCCTACGGGGGCGTAACTCTGGAAACACCATATATTTT. It is translated as CASSLRGRNSGNTIYF.

The V and J genes are TRBV20-1 and TRBJ2-5, with 9 bases fitting TRBD2. Looked up from germline, CDR1 is DFQATT and CDR2 is SNEGSKA (reference sequence). The CDR3 sequence is 15 residues long. V lost 3 bases, J lost 2 bases, and 7 bases stayed unmatched. The CDR3 is CSASYRGRGQETQYF. CDR3 coding DNA: TGCAGTGCTAGTTACCGCGGGAGGGGGCAAGAGACCCAGTACTTC.

As regards this clone: Other DNA variants within this sample encode the same CDR3. This chain uses TRBV4-1 with TRBJ1-2; D is possibly TRBD1 (5 bases). Trimming left V 3 bases short and J 7 bases short, with 18 bases between. Germline V gives CDR1 MGHRA, CDR2 YSYEKL. The CDR3 extends over 15 amino acids. In DNA, the CDR3 is TGCGCCAGCAGCCAGGACCGCGGGCCAAGGGGTGGCTACACCTTC. It yields the protein CASSQDRGPRGGYTF.

CDR3: CATSDFGWNQPQHF. The CDR3 DNA reads as TGTGCCACCAGTGATTTCGGATGGAATCAGCCCCAGCATTTT. This chain joins TRBV24-1 and TRBJ1-5; D uncertain. This CDR3 spans 14 amino acids. Germline loops: CDR1 KGHDR, CDR2 SFDVKD. Trimming shortened V by 1 base and J by 4 bases, and 7 bases separated the two germline ends.

The gene calls are TRBV5-6 and TRBJ2-7, with 8 bases aligning to TRBD1. Germline trimming cut 0 bases from V and 1 base from J; bases unmatched to any gene: 3. This CDR3 has 15 amino acids. Germline V gene data show CDR1 as SGHDT and CDR2 as YYEEEE. The CDR3 DNA reads as TGTGCCAGCAGCTTGGCAGGGGGCGGATCCTACGAGCAGTACTTC. Protein sequence: CASSLAGGGSYEQYF. Looking up the rest from reference TRBV5-6 and TRBJ2-7 gives the full variable domain: DAGVTQSPTHLIKTRGQQVTLRCSPKSGHDTVSWYQQALGQGPQFIFQYYEEEERQRGNFPDRFSGHQFPNYSSELNVNALLLGDSALYLCASSLAGGGSYEQYFGPGTRLTVT.

The rearrangement uses TRBV24-1 and TRBJ2-3; TRBD2 agrees at 8 bases. The germline V gene encodes CDR1 KGHDR and CDR2 SFDVKD. Unmatched junction bases numbered 4, after V lost 4 bases and J lost 5 bases. This CDR3 is 14 amino acids long. CDR3 region: CATSDPGGVDTQYF. The CDR3 DNA follows: TGTGCCACCAGTGACCCGGGAGGGGTAGATACGCAGTATTTT.

The rearrangement uses TRBV19 and TRBJ2-5; D might be TRBD2 (5 bases). Trimming took 4 bases from V and 3 from J, leaving 9 bases between them. Per the germline V gene, CDR1 is LNHDA and CDR2 is SQIVND (reference sequence). There are 13 residues in the CDR3. CDR3 loop: CASSREFEETQYF. The CDR3 DNA sequence: TGTGCCAGTAGTAGGGAGTTCGAAGAGACCCAGTACTTC. Variable domain in full (rest from reference TRBV19 and TRBJ2-5): DGGITQSPKYLFRKEGQNVTLSCEQNLNHDAMYWYRQDPGQGLRLIYYSQIVNDFQKGDIAEGYSVSREKKESFPLTVTSAQKNPTAFYLCASSREFEETQYFGPGTRLLVL.

The V call is TRBV18, the J call TRBJ1-1; 10 positions agree with TRBD1. Trimming cost V 0 bases and J 1 base; bases outside gene matches: 5. This CDR3 region has 17 residues. Germline V gives CDR1 KGHSH, CDR2 LQKENI. The CDR3 sequence: CASSPPRQGAGNTEAFF. The CDR3, as DNA: TGTGCCAGCTCACCACCGCGACAGGGGGCAGGGAACACTGAAGCTTTCTTT.

The chain joins TRBV29-1 to TRBJ2-1; D tentatively reads TRBD1 or TRBD2 (5 bases each). The CDR3 extends over 14 amino acids. Per germline, CDR1 SQVTM and CDR2 ANQGSEA. Trimming shortened V by 3 bases and J by 5 bases, and 14 bases separated the two germline ends. CDR3 bases: TGCAGCGTTGATTATGGGGGTACCGACAATGAGCAGTTCTTC. It encodes CSVDYGGTDNEQFF.

This chain uses TRBV19 with TRBJ1-1, with 9 positions matching TRBD1. The germline gives CDR1 LNHDA, CDR2 SQIVND (reference sequence). Trimming at V came to 6 bases and at J to 6 bases, leaving 17 bases not matched to a gene. The CDR3 length is 17 residues. The CDR3 here is CASRRTGESGFVAEAFF. The CDR3 nucleotides read TGTGCCAGTAGAAGGACAGGGGAGTCGGGGTTTGTGGCTGAAGCTTTCTTT.

The chain is built from TRBV19 and TRBJ1-5; no definite D call. CDR1 LNHDA and CDR2 SQIVND come from the germline V gene (reference sequence). This CDR3 contains 13 residues. V lost 6 bases and J 5 bases, leaving 11 bases between the germline ends. Written as DNA, the CDR3 is TGTGCCAGTAGAGACAAAGGCCATCAGCCCCAGCATTTT. Its protein is CASRDKGHQPQHF.